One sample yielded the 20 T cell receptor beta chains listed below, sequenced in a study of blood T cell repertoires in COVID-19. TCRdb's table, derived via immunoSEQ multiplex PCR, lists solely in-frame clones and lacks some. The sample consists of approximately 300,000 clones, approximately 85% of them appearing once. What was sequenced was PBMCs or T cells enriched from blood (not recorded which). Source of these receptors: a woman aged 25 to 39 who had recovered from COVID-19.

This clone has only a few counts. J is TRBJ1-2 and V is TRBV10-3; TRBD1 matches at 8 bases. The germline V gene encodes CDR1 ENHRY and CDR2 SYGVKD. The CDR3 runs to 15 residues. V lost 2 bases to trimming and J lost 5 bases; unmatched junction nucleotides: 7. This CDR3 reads CAISEAGQGGYGYTF. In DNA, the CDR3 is TGTGCCATCAGTGAGGCCGGACAGGGCGGTTATGGCTACACCTTC.

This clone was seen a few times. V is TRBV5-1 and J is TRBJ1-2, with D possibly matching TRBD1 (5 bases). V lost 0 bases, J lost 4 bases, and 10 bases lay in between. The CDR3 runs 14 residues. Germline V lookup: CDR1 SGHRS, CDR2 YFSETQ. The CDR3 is CASSLGSGLYGYTF. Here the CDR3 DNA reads TGCGCCAGCAGCTTGGGGTCGGGACTCTATGGCTACACCTTC. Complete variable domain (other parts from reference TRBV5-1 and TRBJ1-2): KAGVTQTPRYLIKTRGQQVTLSCSPISGHRSVSWYQQTPGQGLQFLFEYFSETQRNKGNFPGRFSGRQFSNSRSEMNVSTLELGDSALYLCASSLGSGLYGYTFGSGTRLTVV.

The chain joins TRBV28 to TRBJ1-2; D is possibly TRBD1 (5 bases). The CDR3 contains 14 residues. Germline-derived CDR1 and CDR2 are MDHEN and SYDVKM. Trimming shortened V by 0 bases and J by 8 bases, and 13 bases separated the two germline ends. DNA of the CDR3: TGTGCCAGCAGTTTATGGACAGAGCTTTGGGGCTACACCTTC. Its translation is CASSLWTELWGYTF.

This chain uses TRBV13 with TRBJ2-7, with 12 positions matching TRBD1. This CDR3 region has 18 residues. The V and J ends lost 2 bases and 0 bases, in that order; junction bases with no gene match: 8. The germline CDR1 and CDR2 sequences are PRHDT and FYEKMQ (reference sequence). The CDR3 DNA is TGTGCCAGCAGCTTACGGGACAGGGGGCGGCCCAGCTCCTACGAGCAGTACTTC. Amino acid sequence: CASSLRDRGRPSSYEQYF.

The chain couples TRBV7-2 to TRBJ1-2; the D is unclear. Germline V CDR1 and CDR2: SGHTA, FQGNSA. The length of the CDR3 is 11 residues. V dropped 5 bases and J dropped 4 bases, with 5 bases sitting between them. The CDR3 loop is CASSPSYGYTF. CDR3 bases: TGTGCCAGCAGCCCCTCCTATGGCTACACCTTC.

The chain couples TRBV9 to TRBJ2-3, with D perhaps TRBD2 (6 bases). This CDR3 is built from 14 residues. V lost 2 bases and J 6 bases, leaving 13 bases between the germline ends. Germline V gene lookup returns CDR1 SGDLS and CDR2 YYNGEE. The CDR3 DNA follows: TGTGCCAGCAGCGTGGAGGGGCTCAGGGATACGCAGTATTTT. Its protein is CASSVEGLRDTQYF.

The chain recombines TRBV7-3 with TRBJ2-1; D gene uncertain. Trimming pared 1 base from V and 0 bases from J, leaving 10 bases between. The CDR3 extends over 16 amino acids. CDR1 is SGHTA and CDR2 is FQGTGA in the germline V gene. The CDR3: CASSLNPPSSYNEQFF. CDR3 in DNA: TGTGCCAGCAGCTTAAACCCCCCCAGCTCCTACAATGAGCAGTTCTTC. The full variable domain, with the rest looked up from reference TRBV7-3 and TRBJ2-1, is GAGVSQTPSNKVTEKGKYVELRCDPISGHTALYWYRQSLGQGPEFLIYFQGTGAADDSGLPNDRFFAVRPEGSVSTLKIQRTERGDSAVYLCASSLNPPSSYNEQFFGPGTRLTVL.

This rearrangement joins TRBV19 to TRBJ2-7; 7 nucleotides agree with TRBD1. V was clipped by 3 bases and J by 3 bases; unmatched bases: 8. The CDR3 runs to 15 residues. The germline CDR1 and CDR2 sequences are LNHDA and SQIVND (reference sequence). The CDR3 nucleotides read TGTGCCAGTAGTATGCCCGGGACAGAGTACTACGAGCAGTACTTC. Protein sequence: CASSMPGTEYYEQYF.

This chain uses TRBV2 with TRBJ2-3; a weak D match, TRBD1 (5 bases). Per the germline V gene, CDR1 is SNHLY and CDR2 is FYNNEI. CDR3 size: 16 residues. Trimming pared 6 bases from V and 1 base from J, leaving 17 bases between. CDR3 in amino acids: CASSGLGFRGTDTQYF. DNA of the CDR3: TGTGCCAGCAGCGGGCTAGGGTTCAGGGGCACAGATACGCAGTATTTT.

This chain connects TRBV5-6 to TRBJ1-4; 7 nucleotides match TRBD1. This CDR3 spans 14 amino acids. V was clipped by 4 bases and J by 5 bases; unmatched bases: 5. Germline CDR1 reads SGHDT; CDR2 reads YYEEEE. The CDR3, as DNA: TGTGCCAGCAGCCTCAGGGGGGCGAATGAAAAACTGTTTTTT. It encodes CASSLRGANEKLFF.

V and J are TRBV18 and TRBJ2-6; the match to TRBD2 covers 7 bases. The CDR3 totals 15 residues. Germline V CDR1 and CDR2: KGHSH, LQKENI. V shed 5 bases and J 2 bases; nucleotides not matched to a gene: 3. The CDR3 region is CASSTRGAGANVLTF. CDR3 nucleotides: TGTGCCAGCTCAACCCGGGGGGCTGGGGCCAACGTCCTGACTTTC.

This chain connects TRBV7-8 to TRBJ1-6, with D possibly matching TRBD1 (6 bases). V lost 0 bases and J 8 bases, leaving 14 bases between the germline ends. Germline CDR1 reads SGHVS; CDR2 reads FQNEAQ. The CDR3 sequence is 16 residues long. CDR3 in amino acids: CASSLAPGGIDSPLHF. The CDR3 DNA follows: TGTGCCAGCAGCTTAGCTCCGGGGGGCATAGATTCACCCCTCCACTTT.

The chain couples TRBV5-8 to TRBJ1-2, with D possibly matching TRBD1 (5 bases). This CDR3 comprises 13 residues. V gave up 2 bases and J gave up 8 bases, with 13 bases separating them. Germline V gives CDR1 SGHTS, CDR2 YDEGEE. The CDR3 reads CASSLGGVGGYTF. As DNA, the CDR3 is TGTGCCAGCAGCTTAGGAGGGGTAGGAGGCTACACCTTC.

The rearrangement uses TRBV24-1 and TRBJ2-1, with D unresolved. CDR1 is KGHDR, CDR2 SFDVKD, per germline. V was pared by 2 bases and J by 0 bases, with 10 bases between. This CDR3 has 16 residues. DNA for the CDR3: TGTGCCACCAGTGATTCCCTCCCTAGCTCCTACAATGAGCAGTTCTTC. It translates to CATSDSLPSSYNEQFF.

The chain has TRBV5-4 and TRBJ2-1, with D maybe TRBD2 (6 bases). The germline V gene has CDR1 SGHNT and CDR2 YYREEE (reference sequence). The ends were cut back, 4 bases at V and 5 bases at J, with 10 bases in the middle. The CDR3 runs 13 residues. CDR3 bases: TGTGCCAGCAGCGTTGGGGGGAACAATGAGCAGTTCTTC. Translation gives CASSVGGNNEQFF.

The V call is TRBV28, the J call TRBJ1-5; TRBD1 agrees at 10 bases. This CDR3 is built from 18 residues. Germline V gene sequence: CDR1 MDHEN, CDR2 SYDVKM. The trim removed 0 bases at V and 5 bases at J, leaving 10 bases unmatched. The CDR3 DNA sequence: TGTGCCAGCAGTTTATGGCTCGTGGGACAGGGGCCACATCAGCCCCAGCATTTT. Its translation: CASSLWLVGQGPHQPQHF. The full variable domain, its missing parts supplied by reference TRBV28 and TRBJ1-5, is DVKVTQSSRYLVKRTGEKVFLECVQDMDHENMFWYRQDPGLGLRLIYFSYDVKMKEKGDIPEGYSVSREKKERFSLILESASTNQTSMYLCASSLWLVGQGPHQPQHFGDGTRLSIL.

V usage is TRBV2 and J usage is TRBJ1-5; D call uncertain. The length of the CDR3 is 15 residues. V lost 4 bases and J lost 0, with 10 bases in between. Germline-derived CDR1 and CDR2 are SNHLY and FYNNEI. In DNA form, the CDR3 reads TGTGCCAGCAGTGGAGGAGTAAATAGCAATCAGCCCCAGCATTTT. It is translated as CASSGGVNSNQPQHF.

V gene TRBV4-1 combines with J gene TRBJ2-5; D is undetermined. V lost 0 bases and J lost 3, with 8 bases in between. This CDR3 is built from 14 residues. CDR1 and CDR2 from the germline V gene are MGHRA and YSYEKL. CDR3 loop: CASSQEQLEETQYF. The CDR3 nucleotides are TGCGCCAGCAGCCAAGAACAGTTAGAAGAGACCCAGTACTTC.

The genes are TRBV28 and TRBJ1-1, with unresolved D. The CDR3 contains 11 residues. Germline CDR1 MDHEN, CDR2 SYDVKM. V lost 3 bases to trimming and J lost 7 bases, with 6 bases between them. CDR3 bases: TGTGCCAGCAGTTTTCGGGTTGAAGCTTTCTTT. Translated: CASSFRVEAFF.

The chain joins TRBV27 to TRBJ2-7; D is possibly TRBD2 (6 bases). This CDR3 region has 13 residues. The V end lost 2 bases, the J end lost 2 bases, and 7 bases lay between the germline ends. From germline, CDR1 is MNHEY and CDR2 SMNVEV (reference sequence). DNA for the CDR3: TGTGCCAGCAGTTTAGCGGGGACCTACGAGCAGTACTTC. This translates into CASSLAGTYEQYF.